The sequence of this T cell receptor (beta chain) was determined in a study of T cell responses to AZD1222 COVID-19 vaccine. General study findings and limits: Following two doses of AZD1222, Spike-specific TCR breadth and depth rose.

Germline values: CDR1 MDHEN, CDR2 SYDVKM. The CDR3 has 15 residues. With 3 bases clipped from V and 4 bases from J, the junction kept 2 bases outside the gene matches. With regard to this clone: Its target is unknown.

Here immunoSEQ multiplex PCR was the method, and the copy in TCRdb shows in-frame clones only, minus some. The sample holds approximately 68,000 clones, 80% to 90% seen once. The receptor was isolated from an adult in good health. The chain couples TRBV28 to TRBJ2-7; 14 bases match TRBD2. The material sequenced was peripheral blood, taken on day 0 of AZD1222 vaccination. The CDR3: CASSLGLAGAYEQYF. In DNA form, the CDR3 reads TGTGCCAGCAGTTTGGGACTAGCGGGGGCGTACGAGCAGTACTTC. Looking up the rest from reference TRBV28 and TRBJ2-7 gives the full variable domain: DVKVTQSSRYLVKRTGEKVFLECVQDMDHENMFWYRQDPGLGLRLIYFSYDVKMKEKGDIPEGYSVSREKKERFSLILESASTNQTSMYLCASSLGLAGAYEQYFGPGTRLTVT.